These T cell receptor beta chains were read from a single sample in a study of persistence of HIV-infected CD4 T cells. No antigen is known for these receptors. The repertoire was sequenced with immunoSEQ multiplex PCR; TCRdb's copy has only in-frame clones and lacks some. In the table there are 40,000 to 45,000 clones, more than 85% of which are singletons. The sample consisted of CD4+ T cells sorted from PBMCs after approximately 19-hour stimulation, taken from a patient who received antiretroviral therapy. All receptors come from an adult man with HIV who was CMV-seropositive. Both conserved end residues are part of each CDR3. D genes are given only for firm matches. Clone size is not always given. Where it is, it says once, few, many or a class for expanded clones.

J gene | D gene | clone size | V gene | CDR3 DNA | CDR3 protein
TRBJ1-1 | - | - | TRBV6-5 | TGTGCCAGCAGTTACTCTTTCCGGCGGAACACTGAAGCTTTCTTT | CASSYSFRRNTEAFF
TRBJ1-2 | TRBD1 | - | TRBV7-3 | TGTGCCAGCAGTAAAGACAGGGGAAACTATGGCTACACCTTC | CASSKDRGNYGYTF
TRBJ1-4 | TRBD1 | - | TRBV5-1 | TGCGCCAGCAGCCTAGACAGGGGTACGGCTAATGAAAAACTGTTTTTT | CASSLDRGTANEKLFF
TRBJ2-7 | TRBD2 | - | TRBV28 | TGTGCCAGCAGTTTGGGGGGGGGAAGGTACGAGCAGTACTTC | CASSLGGGRYEQYF
TRBJ2-3 | TRBD2 | - | TRBV27 | TGTGCCAGCAGTCAGACTAGCGGGGGGTTTACAGATACGCAGTATTTT | CASSQTSGGFTDTQYF
TRBJ2-3 | - | - | TRBV18 | TGTGCCAGCTCACCACCGACAATAGATACGCAGTATTTT | CASSPPTIDTQYF
TRBJ1-5 | - | once | TRBV14 | TGTGCCAGCAGCCTCACTCTCAGTCAGCCCCAGCATTTT | CASSLTLSQPQHF
TRBJ2-3 | - | - | TRBV30 | TGTGCCTGGAGCGACGTTGGCGGGCACTCAGATACGCAGTATTTT | CAWSDVGGHSDTQYF
TRBJ2-4 | - | - | TRBV28 | TGTGCCAGCAGTTTAGCGGGGGCCAAAAACATTCAGTACTTC | CASSLAGAKNIQYF
TRBJ2-7 | - | - | TRBV5-1 | TGCGCCAGCAGCTTGGCCCCACAGGGAGGAAACGAGCAGTACTTC | CASSLAPQGGNEQYF
TRBJ2-7 | TRBD1 | - | TRBV6-4 | TGTGCCAGCTCCGGGACAGGGCCGAGCGAGCAGTACTTC | CASSGTGPSEQYF
TRBJ2-7 | TRBD2 | few | TRBV7-2 | TGTGCCAGCAGCCTTGGGACTAACAACTACGAGCAGTACTTC | CASSLGTNNYEQYF
TRBJ1-5 | - | - | TRBV19 | TGTGCCAGTAGTATCCGGGGCACTATGCCTCAGCCCCAGCATTTT | CASSIRGTMPQPQHF
TRBJ2-1 | - | once | TRBV5-1 | TGCGCCAGCAGCTTGGGGGCCCGTGAGCAGTTCTTC | CASSLGAREQFF
TRBJ1-3 | - | - | TRBV18 | TGTGCCAGCTCACCGATGAGGGGGGCGAGCTCTGGAAACACCATATATTTT | CASSPMRGASSGNTIYF
TRBJ2-3 | - | - | TRBV7-9 | TGTGCCAGCAGCTTAGAAGCGGCTATTCGCACAGATACGCAGTATTTT | CASSLEAAIRTDTQYF
TRBJ1-1 | - | few | TRBV15 | TGTGCCACCAGCCCCCTCAACACTGAAGCTTTCTTT | CATSPLNTEAFF
TRBJ1-3 | - | - | TRBV28 | TGTGCCAGCAGTTTGTCGGGGGTGCGAGGAAACACCATATATTTT | CASSLSGVRGNTIYF
TRBJ2-3 | - | - | TRBV5-1 | TGCGCCAGCAGCTGGCCGCTAGGCGAGGGCACAGATACGCAGTATTTT | CASSWPLGEGTDTQYF
TRBJ1-5 | - | - | TRBV10-3 | TGTGCCATCAGTCAATCGCAGTATCAGCCCCAGCATTTT | CAISQSQYQPQHF
TRBJ2-2 | TRBD1 | - | TRBV7-9 | TGTGCCAGCAGCGCCGTGACAGGGCCCGGGGAGCTGTTTTTT | CASSAVTGPGELFF
TRBJ2-3 | - | - | TRBV5-5 | TGTGCCAGCAGCTTGGGTCCAGCGACAGATACGCAGTATTTT | CASSLGPATDTQYF
TRBJ1-6 | TRBD1 | - | TRBV6-5 | TGTGCCAGCAGCTCGGAGGGGGCGCGGAATTCACCCCTCCACTTT | CASSSEGARNSPLHF
TRBJ1-3 | - | once | TRBV12-3/TRBV12-4 | TGTGCCAGCGAGGGGGTCGGCACCATATATTTT | CASEGVGTIYF
TRBJ2-7 | - | - | TRBV5-1 | TGCGCCAGCAGCTTGTCGGGGGGCTACACCTACGAGCAGTACTTC | CASSLSGGYTYEQYF
TRBJ2-7 | TRBD2 | - | TRBV14 | TGTGCCAGCAGCCAAGGGACTAGTTCTACGACGAAGCAGTACTTC | CASSQGTSSTTKQYF
TRBJ1-6 | TRBD1 | - | TRBV7-9 | TGTGCCAGCAGCTTAGCGGGGACAGATTTTAATTCACCCCTCCACTTT | CASSLAGTDFNSPLHF
TRBJ1-1 | - | - | TRBV18 | TGTGCCAGCTTCCCCGGGGGCCTCATGAACACTGAAGCTTTCTTT | CASFPGGLMNTEAFF
TRBJ2-7 | TRBD1 | - | TRBV11-2 | TGTGCCAGCAGCCGGGGACAGGGGAGCTCCTACGAGCAGTACTTC | CASSRGQGSSYEQYF
TRBJ2-7 | - | - | TRBV5-1 | TGCGCCAGCAGCTTGGAACAGCCCTACGAGCAGTACTTC | CASSLEQPYEQYF
TRBJ1-2 | - | few | TRBV4-2 | TGTGCCAGCAGCTCAAACGATCGGGTTAACTATGGCTACACCTTC | CASSSNDRVNYGYTF
TRBJ1-2 | - | - | TRBV6-1 | TGTGCCAGCAGTGATTTCGGGGGTGGTCGGGGGGTGAACGGCTACACCTTC | CASSDFGGGRGVNGYTF
TRBJ2-1 | TRBD2 | - | TRBV7-2 | TGTGCCAGCAGCTTAGAAGCTAGCGGGGGGTACAATGAGCAGTTCTTC | CASSLEASGGYNEQFF
TRBJ1-1 | - | - | TRBV7-8 | TGTGCCAGCAGTTACAGGCCGAACACTGAAGCTTTCTTT | CASSYRPNTEAFF
TRBJ2-6 | TRBD1 | - | TRBV6-1 | TGTGCCAGCAGTGAAGGGGACAGGGTTTGGTCTGGGGCCAACGTCCTGACTTTC | CASSEGDRVWSGANVLTF
TRBJ1-4 | TRBD1 | - | TRBV27 | TGTGCCAGCAGTTTGCGGCGACAGGGTGGTGAAAAACTGTTTTTT | CASSLRRQGGEKLFF
TRBJ2-3 | - | - | TRBV7-9 | TGTGCCAGCAGCCCCGGTTGGGACACAGATACGCAGTATTTT | CASSPGWDTDTQYF
TRBJ2-3 | TRBD2 | - | TRBV5-1 | TGCGCCAGCAGCCCCAGATGGGGAAGCGGGGGGGCCCATGGAACAGATACGCAGTATTTT | CASSPRWGSGGAHGTDTQYF
TRBJ1-2 | TRBD1 | once | TRBV10-3 | TGTGCCATCAGCGGGGGACAGACCTATGGCTACACCTTC | CAISGGQTYGYTF
TRBJ2-3 | - | - | TRBV28 | TGTGCCAGCAGCTTGTTCGGGAGGGGGCACGCAGATACGCAGTATTTT | CASSLFGRGHADTQYF
TRBJ1-2 | TRBD1 | - | TRBV12-3/TRBV12-4 | TGTGCCAGCAGTCTGGACAGGGACTATGGCTACACCTTC | CASSLDRDYGYTF
TRBJ1-4 | TRBD1 | - | TRBV7-2 | TGTGCCAGCAGCCGCGACAGGGCAAGCCCTAATGAAAAACTGTTTTTT | CASSRDRASPNEKLFF
TRBJ2-7 | TRBD1 | - | TRBV6-5 | TGTGCCAGCAAAACAGGGGGGAAAACCTACGAGCAGTACTTC | CASKTGGKTYEQYF
TRBJ1-6 | TRBD1 | - | TRBV6-5 | TGTGCCAGCAGCAGTCAGGGGGCGTATTCACCCCTCCACTTT | CASSSQGAYSPLHF
TRBJ1-1 | - | - | TRBV2 | TGTGCCAGCGACCTGGGGAGGAACACTGAAGCTTTCTTT | CASDLGRNTEAFF